The clone carrying this TCR beta chain was counted between two and nine times. Antigen: not known. V was clipped by 4 bases and J by 12 bases; unmatched bases: 9. Looked up from germline, CDR1 is DFQATT and CDR2 is SNEGSKA (reference sequence). The CDR3 runs 14 residues. The sample belongs to a study of T cells in Graves' hyperthyroidism and ophthalmopathy. Background on the study: The blood sample was taken at first diagnosis, before treatment began. Overall study results and limits: The authors' 13 V-J model separated ophthalmopathy from stable hyperthyroidism.

There were TCR beta CDR3 regions amplified from RNA transcripts. Primed by the HTBI set, a first-round RT-PCR was run on the TCR CDR3. TCRdb redid the calling of the multiplex PCR reads with MiXCR, one entry per CDR3 protein. The sample holds roughly 660,000 distinct CDR3 sequences, approximately 15% seen once. Not enrolled were patients with uncontrolled infection, other autoimmune disease, pregnancy or lactation. This sequence was found in a man aged 45 to 65 with Graves' hyperthyroidism. The rearrangement uses TRBV20-1 and TRBJ2-1, with 13 bases identical to TRBD2. The material sequenced was blood. The CDR3 nucleotides are TGCAGTGCTAAACTAGCGGGAGGGGGGGGATGGCAGTTCTTC. Translated: CSAKLAGGGGWQFF.